This T cell receptor (beta chain) was sequenced during a study of post-analysis software for immune sequencing data. Study results and limitations: Compared with controls, patients had more of about 5 TRBV segments, including TRBV5-6, TRBV5-1 and TRBV20-1. Significantly decreased normalized Chao1 diversity was recorded for multiple sclerosis patients relative to controls.

Germline-derived CDR1 and CDR2 are MGHRA and YSYEKL. V dropped 2 bases and J dropped 8 bases, with 10 bases sitting between them. The length of the CDR3 is 13 residues. Details on this clonotype: Its target is not known.

Each TCR beta cDNA library carried unique molecular identifiers. MiXCR, run by TCRdb on the PCR reads, gives a single entry per CDR3 protein. The sample gives hundreds of thousands of distinct CDR3 sequences, under 70% of which show up once; 4.6% is in the top ten. Sequenced input: blood. The TCR sequence derives from a girl under 18 with multiple sclerosis. The J gene is TRBJ2-1, the V gene TRBV4-1; no definite D call. The CDR3 sequence is CASSQRYGDEQFF. The CDR3 DNA reads as TGCGCCAGCAGCCAACGTTACGGCGATGAGCAGTTCTTC.